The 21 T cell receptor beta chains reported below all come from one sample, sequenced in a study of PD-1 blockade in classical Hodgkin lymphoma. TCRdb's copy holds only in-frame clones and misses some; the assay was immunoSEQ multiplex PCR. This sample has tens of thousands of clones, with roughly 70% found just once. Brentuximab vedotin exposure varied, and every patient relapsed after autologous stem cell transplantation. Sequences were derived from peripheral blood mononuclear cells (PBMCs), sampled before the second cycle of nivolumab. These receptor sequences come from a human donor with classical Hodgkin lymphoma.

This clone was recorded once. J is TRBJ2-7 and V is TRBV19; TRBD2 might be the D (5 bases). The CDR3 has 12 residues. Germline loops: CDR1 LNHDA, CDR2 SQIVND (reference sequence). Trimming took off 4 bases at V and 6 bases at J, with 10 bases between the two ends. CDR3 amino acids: CASSRYEGEQYF. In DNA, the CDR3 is TGTGCCAGTAGTAGATATGAGGGCGAGCAGTACTTC.

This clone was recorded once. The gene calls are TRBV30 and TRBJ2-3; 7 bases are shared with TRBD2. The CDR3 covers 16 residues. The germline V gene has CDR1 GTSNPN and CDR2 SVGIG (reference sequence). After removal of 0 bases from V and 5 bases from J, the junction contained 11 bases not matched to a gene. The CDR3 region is CAWSVLAGARGDTQYF. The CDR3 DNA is TGTGCCTGGAGTGTACTCGCGGGAGCGAGGGGAGATACGCAGTATTTT.

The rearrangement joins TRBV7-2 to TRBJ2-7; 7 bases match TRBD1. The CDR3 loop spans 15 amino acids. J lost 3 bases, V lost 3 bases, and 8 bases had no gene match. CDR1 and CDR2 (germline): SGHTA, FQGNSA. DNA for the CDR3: TGTGCCAGCAGCTTTTCGACAGGGCTATACTACGAGCAGTACTTC. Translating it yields CASSFSTGLYYEQYF.

CDR3 coding DNA: TGTGCCAGCAGCTCGAACACTGAAGCTTTCTTT. It codes for CASSSNTEAFF. This chain connects TRBV7-9 to TRBJ1-1; D call uncertain. This CDR3 is 11 amino acids long. Trimming took 4 bases from V and 1 from J, leaving 1 base between them. The V gene's germline CDR1 is SEHNR and CDR2 FQNEAQ (reference sequence).

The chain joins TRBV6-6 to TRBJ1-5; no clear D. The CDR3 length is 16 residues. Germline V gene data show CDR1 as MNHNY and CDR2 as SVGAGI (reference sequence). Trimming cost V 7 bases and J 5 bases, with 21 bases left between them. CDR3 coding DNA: TGTGCCAGCATCCCGGGGAGAAAGGTCGGGTATCAGCCCCAGCATTTT. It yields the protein CASIPGRKVGYQPQHF.

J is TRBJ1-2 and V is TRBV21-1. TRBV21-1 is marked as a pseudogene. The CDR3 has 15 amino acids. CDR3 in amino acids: CASSKGGGSLYGYTF. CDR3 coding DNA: TGTGCCAGCAGCAAAGGGGGGGGCTCACTCTATGGCTACACCTTC.

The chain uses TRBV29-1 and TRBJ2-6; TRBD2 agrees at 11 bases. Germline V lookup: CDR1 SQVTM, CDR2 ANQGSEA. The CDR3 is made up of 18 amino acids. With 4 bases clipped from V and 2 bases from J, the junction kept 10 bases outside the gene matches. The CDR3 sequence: CSVVSGVAGGPGANVLTF. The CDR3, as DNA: TGCAGCGTTGTCTCTGGTGTAGCGGGGGGGCCTGGGGCCAACGTCCTGACTTTC.

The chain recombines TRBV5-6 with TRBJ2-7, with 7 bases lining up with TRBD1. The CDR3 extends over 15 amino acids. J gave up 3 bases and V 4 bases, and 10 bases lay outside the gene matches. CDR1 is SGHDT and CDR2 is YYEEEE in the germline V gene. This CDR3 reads CASSREDRIVYEQYV. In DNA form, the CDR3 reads TGTGCCAGCAGCAGAGAGGACAGGATAGTCTACGAGCAGTACGTC.

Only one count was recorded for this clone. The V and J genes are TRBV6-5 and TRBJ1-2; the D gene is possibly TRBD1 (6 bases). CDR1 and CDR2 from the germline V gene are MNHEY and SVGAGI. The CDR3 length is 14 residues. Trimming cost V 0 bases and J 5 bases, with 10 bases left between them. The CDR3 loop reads CASSYSGGNYGYTF. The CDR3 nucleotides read TGTGCCAGCAGTTACTCAGGGGGGAATTATGGCTACACCTTC.

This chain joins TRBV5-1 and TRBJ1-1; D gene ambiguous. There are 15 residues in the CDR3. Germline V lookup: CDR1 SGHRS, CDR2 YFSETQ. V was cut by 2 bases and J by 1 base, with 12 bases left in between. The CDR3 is CASSFTVGKNTEAFF. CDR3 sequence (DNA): TGCGCCAGCAGCTTTACAGTGGGGAAGAACACTGAAGCTTTCTTT.

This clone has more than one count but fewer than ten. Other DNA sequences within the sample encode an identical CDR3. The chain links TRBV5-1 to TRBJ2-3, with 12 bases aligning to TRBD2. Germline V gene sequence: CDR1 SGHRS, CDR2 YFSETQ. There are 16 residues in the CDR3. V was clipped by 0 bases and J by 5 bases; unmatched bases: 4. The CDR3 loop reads CASSLGLAGGQDTQYF. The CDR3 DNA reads TGCGCCAGCAGCTTGGGCCTAGCGGGGGGGCAAGATACGCAGTATTTT.

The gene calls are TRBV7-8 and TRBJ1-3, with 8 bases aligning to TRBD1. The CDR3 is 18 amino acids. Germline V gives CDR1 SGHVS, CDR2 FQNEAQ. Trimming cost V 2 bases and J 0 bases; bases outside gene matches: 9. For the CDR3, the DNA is TGTGCCAGCAGCTTACTAGGACAGGGAGGGACCTCTGGAAACACCATATATTTT. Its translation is CASSLLGQGGTSGNTIYF.

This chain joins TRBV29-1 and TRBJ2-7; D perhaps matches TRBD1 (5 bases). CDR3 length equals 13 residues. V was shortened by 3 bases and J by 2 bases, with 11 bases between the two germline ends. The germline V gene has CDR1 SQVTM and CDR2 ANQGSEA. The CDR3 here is CSVDSGYPYEQYF. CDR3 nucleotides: TGCAGCGTTGACTCAGGGTATCCCTACGAGCAGTACTTC.

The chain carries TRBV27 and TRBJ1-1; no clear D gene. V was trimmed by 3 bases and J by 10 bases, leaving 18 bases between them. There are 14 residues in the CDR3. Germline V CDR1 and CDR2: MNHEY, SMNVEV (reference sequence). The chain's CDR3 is CASSFGQFRPRAFF. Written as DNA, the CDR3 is TGTGCCAGCAGTTTCGGTCAGTTTCGACCACGAGCTTTCTTT.

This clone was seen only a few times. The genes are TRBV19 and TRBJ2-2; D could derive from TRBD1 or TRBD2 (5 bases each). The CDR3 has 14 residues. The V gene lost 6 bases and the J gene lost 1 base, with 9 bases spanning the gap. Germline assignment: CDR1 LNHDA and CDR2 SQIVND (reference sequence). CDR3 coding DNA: TGTGCCAGTAGGGGGGTACGGAACACCGGGGAGCTGTTTTTT. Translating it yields CASRGVRNTGELFF.

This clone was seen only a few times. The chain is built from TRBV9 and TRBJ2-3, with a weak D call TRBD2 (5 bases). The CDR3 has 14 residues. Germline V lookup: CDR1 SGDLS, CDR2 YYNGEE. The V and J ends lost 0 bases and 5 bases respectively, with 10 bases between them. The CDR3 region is CASSVGSGGDTQYF. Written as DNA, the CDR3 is TGTGCCAGCAGCGTAGGGAGCGGAGGAGATACGCAGTATTTT.

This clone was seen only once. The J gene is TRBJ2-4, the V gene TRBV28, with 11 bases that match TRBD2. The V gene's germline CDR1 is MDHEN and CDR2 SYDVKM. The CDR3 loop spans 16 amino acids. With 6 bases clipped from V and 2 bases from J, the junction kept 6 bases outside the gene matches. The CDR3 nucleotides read TGTGCCAGCAGCAAACTAGCGGGAGACCCCAAAAACATTCAGTACTTC. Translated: CASSKLAGDPKNIQYF.

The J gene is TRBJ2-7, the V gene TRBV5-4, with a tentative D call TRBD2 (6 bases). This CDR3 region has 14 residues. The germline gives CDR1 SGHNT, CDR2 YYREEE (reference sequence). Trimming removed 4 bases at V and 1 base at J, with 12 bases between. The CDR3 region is CASSPYGGSYEQYV. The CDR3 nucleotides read TGTGCCAGCAGCCCCTACGGGGGATCCTACGAGCAGTACGTC.

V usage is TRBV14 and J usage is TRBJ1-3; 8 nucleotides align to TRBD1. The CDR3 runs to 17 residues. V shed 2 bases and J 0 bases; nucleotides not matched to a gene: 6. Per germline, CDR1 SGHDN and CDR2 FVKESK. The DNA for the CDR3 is TGTGCCAGCAGCCAAAGGACAGGGTCGAGCTCTGGAAACACCATATATTTT. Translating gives CASSQRTGSSSGNTIYF. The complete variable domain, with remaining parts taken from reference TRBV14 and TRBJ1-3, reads EAGVTQFPSHSVIEKGQTVTLRCDPISGHDNLYWYRRVMGKEIKFLLHFVKESKQDESGMPNNRFLAERTGGTYSTLKVQPAELEDSGVYFCASSQRTGSSSGNTIYFGEGSWLTVV.

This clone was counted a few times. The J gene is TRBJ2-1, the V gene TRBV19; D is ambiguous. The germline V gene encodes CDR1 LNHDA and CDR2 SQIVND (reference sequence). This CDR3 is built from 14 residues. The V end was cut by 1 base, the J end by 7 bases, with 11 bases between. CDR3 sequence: CASSIAPGGNEQFF. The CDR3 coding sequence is TGTGCCAGTAGTATAGCCCCAGGTGGTAATGAGCAGTTCTTC.

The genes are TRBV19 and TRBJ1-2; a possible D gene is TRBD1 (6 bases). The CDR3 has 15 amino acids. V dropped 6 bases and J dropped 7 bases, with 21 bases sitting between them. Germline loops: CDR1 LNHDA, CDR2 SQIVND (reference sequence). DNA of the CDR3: TGTGCCAGTAGCCCCTTATTTCCAGGGGAGAGTGGCTACACCTTC. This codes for CASSPLFPGESGYTF.